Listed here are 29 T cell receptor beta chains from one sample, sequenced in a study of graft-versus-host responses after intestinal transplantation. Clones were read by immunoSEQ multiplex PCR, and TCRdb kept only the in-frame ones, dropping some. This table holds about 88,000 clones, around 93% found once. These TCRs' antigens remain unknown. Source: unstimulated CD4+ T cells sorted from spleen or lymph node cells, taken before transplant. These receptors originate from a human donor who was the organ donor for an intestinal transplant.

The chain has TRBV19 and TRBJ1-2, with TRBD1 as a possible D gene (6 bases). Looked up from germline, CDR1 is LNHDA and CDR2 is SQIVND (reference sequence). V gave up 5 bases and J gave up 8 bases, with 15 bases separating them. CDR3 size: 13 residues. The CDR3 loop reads CASSARGTVGYTF. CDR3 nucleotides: TGTGCCAGTAGTGCGAGGGGGACGGTCGGCTACACCTTC.

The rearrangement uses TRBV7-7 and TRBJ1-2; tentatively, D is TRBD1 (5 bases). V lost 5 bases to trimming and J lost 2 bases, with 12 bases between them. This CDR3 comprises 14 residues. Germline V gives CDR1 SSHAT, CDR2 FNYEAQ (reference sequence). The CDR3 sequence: CASSLSKGNYGYTF. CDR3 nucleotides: TGTGCCAGCAGCCTAAGCAAGGGGAACTATGGCTACACCTTC.

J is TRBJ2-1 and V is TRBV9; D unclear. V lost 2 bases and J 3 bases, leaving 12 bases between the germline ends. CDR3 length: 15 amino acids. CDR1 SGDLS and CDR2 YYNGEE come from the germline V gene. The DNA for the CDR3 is TGTGCCAGCAGCGTTGTCCTAGAAGGCTACAATGAGCAGTTCTTC. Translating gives CASSVVLEGYNEQFF.

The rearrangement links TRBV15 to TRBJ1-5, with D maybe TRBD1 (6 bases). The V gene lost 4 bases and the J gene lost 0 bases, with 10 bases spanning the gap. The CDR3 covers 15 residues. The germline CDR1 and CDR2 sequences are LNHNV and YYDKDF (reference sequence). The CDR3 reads CATSKQGHSNQPQHF. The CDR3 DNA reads TGTGCCACCAGCAAACAGGGACATAGCAATCAGCCCCAGCATTTT.

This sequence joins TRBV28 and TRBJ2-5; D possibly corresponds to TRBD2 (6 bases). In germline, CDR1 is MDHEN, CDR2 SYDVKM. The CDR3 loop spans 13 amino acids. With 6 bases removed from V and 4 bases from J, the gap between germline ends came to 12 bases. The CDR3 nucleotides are TGTGCCAGCAGACCTCCCGGGAGAGAGACCCAGTACTTC. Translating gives CASRPPGRETQYF.

CDR3 DNA: TGTGCCAGTAACCTTGGACAGGGGAGCAGCAATCAGCCCCAGCATTTT. It yields the protein CASNLGQGSSNQPQHF. The rearrangement joins TRBV19 to TRBJ1-5; TRBD1 matches 9 bases. Germline V gives CDR1 LNHDA, CDR2 SQIVND (reference sequence). The CDR3 totals 16 residues. With V trimmed by 7 bases and J by 1 base, 8 bases remained unmatched.

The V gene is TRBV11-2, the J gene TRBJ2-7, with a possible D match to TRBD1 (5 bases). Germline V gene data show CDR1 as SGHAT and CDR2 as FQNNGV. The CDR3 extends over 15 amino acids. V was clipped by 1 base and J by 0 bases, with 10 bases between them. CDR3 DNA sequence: TGTGCCAGCAGCTTAGTTCCGGACACCTCCTACGAGCAGTACTTC. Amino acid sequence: CASSLVPDTSYEQYF.

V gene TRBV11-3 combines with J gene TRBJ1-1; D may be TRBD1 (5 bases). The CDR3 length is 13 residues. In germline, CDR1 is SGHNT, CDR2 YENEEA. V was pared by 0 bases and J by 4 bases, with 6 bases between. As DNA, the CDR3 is TGTGCCAGCAGCTTAGACAGGGCCACTGAAGCTTTCTTT. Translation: CASSLDRATEAFF.

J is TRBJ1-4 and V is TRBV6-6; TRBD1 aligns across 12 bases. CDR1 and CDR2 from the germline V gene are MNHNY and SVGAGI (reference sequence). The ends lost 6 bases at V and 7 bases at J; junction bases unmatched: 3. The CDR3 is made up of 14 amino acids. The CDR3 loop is CASRGTGGVEKLFF. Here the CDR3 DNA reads TGTGCCAGCAGAGGGACAGGGGGCGTTGAAAAACTGTTTTTT.

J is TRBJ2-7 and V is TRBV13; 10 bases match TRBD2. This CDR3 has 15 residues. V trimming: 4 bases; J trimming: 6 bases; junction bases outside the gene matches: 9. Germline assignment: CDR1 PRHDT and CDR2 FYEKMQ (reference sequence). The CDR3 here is CASSSRGTSVGEQYF. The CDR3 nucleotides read TGTGCCAGCAGCTCCCGAGGGACTAGCGTTGGCGAGCAGTACTTC.

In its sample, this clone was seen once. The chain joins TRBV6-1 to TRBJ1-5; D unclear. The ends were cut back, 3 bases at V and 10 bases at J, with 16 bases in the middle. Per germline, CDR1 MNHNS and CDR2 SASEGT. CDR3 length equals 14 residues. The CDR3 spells CASSDRYAADPQHF. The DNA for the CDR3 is TGTGCCAGCAGTGATCGTTACGCGGCAGATCCCCAGCATTTT.

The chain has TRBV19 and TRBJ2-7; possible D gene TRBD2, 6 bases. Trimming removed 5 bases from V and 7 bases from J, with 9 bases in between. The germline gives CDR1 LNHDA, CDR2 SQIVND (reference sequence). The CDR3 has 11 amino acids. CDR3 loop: CASSRAGEQYF. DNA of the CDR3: TGTGCCAGTAGTCGGGCGGGGGAGCAGTACTTC.

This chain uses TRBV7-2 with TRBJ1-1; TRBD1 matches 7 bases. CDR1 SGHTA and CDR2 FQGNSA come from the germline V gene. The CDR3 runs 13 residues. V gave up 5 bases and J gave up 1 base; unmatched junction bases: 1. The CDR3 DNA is TGTGCCAGCAGCGACAGGGCGAACACTGAAGCTTTCTTT. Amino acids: CASSDRANTEAFF.

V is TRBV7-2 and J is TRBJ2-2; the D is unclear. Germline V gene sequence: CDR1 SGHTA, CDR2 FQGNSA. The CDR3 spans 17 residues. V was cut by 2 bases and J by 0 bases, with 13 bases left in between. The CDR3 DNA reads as TGTGCCAGCAGCTTAACGGCAGCCAGGTCGAACACCGGGGAGCTGTTTTTT. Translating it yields CASSLTAARSNTGELFF. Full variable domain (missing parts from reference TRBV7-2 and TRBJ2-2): GAGVSQSPSNKVTEKGKDVELRCDPISGHTALYWYRQSLGQGLEFLIYFQGNSAPDKSGLPSDRFSAERTGGSVSTLTIQRTQQEDSAVYLCASSLTAARSNTGELFFGEGSRLTVL.

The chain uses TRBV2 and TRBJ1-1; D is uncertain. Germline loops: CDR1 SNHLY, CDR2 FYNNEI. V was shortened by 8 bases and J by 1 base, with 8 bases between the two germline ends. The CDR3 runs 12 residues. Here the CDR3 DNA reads TGTGCCAGCTCGCAGGAGAACACTGAAGCTTTCTTT. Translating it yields CASSQENTEAFF.

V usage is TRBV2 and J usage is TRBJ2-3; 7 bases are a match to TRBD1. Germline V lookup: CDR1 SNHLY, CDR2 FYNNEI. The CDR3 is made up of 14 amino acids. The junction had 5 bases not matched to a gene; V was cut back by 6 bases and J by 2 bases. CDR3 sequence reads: CASSRDSSTDTQYF. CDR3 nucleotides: TGTGCCAGCAGCCGGGACAGCTCCACAGATACGCAGTATTTT.

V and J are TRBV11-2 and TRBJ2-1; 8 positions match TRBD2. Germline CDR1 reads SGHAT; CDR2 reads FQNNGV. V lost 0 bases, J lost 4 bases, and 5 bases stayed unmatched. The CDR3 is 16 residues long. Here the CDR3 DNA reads TGTGCCAGCAGCTTAGATCTAGCGGGCCTATACAATGAGCAGTTCTTC. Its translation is CASSLDLAGLYNEQFF.

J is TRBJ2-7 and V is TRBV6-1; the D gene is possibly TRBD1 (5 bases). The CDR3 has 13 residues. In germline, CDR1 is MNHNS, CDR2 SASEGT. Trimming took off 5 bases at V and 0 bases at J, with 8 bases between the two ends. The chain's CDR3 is CASSLQGSYEQYF. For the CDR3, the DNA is TGTGCCAGCAGTTTGCAGGGCTCCTACGAGCAGTACTTC.

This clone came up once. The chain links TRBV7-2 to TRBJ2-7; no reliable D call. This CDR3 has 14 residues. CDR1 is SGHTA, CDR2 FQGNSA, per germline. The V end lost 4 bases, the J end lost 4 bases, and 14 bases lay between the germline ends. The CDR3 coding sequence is TGTGCCAGCAGCTCAAAGAGGTATACTTACGAGCAGTACTTC. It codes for CASSSKRYTYEQYF. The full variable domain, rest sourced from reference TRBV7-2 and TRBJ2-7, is GAGVSQSPSNKVTEKGKDVELRCDPISGHTALYWYRQSLGQGLEFLIYFQGNSAPDKSGLPSDRFSAERTGGSVSTLTIQRTQQEDSAVYLCASSSKRYTYEQYFGPGTRLTVT.

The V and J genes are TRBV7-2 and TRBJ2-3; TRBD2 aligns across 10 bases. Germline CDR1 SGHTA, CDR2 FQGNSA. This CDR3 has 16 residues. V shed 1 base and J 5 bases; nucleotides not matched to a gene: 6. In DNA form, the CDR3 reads TGTGCCAGCAGCTTAGTCCAAGCGGGAGGGCGAGATACGCAGTATTTT. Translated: CASSLVQAGGRDTQYF.

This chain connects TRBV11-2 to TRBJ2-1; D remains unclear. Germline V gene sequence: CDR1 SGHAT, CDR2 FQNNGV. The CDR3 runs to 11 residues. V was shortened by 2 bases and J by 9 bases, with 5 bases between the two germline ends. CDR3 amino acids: CASSLSVEQFF. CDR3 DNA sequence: TGTGCCAGCAGCTTATCGGTTGAGCAGTTCTTC.

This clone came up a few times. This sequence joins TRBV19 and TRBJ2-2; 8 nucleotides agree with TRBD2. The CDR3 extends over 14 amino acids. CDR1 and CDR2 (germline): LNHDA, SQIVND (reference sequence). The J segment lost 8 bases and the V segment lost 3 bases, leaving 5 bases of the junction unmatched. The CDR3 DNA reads TGTGCCAGTAGTATCGGGGGGGGTTCAGGGGAGCTGTTTTTT. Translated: CASSIGGGSGELFF.

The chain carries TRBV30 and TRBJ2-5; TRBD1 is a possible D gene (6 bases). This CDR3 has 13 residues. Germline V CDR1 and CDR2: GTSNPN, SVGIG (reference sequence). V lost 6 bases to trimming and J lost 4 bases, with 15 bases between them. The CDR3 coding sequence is TGTGCCTGCCGCAGACAGGTGAGAGAGACCCAGTACTTC. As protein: CACRRQVRETQYF.

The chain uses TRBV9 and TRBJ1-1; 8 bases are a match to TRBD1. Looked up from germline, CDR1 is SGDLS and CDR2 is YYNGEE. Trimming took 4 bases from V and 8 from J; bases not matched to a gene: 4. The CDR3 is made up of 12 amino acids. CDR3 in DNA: TGTGCCAGCAGCAAACGGACAGGGGAAGCTTTCTTT. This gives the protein CASSKRTGEAFF.

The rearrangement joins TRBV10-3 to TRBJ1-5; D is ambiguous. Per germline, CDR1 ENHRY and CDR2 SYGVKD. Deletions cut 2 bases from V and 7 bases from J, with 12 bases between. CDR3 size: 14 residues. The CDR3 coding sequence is TGTGCCATCAGTGAGGGAGACTATCAGCAGCCCCAGCATTTT. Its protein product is CAISEGDYQQPQHF.

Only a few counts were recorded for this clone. CDR3 DNA: TGTGCCAGCAGTCCTGACAGGAGCTCTGGAAACACCATATATTTT. Amino acid sequence: CASSPDRSSGNTIYF. This rearrangement joins TRBV2 to TRBJ1-3; perhaps TRBD1 as D (6 bases). Trimming stripped 5 bases from V and 0 bases from J, with 11 bases between. This CDR3 comprises 15 residues. CDR1 is SNHLY and CDR2 is FYNNEI in the germline V gene.

CDR3 residues: CASSLLGLDDNEQFF. The DNA of the CDR3 is TGTGCCAGCAGCCTTCTAGGACTGGATGACAATGAGCAGTTCTTC. The chain is built from TRBV7-3 and TRBJ2-1; perhaps TRBD2 as D (5 bases). Trimming stripped 5 bases from V and 5 bases from J, with 16 bases between. Germline V gene sequence: CDR1 SGHTA, CDR2 FQGTGA. This CDR3 spans 15 amino acids.

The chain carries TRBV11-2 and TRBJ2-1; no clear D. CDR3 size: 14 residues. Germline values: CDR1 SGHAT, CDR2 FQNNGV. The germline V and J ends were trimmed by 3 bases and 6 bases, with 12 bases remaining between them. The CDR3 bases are TGTGCCAGCAGCTTGGCTAGTTTGGCCAATGAGCAGTTCTTC. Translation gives CASSLASLANEQFF.

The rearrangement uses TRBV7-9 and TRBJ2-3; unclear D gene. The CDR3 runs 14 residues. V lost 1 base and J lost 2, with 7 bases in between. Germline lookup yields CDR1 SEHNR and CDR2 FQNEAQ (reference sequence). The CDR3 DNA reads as TGTGCCAGCAGCTTAGGTGGCCACACAGATACGCAGTATTTT. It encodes CASSLGGHTDTQYF.